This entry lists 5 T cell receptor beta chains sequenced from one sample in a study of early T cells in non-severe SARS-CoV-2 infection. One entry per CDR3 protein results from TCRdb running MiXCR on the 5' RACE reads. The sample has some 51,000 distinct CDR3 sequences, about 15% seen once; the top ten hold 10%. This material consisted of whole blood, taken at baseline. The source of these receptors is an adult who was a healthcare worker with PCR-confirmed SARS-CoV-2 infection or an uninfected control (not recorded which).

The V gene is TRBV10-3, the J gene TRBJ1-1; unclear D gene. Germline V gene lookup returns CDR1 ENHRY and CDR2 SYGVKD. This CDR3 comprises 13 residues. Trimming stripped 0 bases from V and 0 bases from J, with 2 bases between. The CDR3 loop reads CAISESVNTEAFF. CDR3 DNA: TGTGCCATCAGTGAGTCAGTGAACACTGAAGCTTTCTTT.

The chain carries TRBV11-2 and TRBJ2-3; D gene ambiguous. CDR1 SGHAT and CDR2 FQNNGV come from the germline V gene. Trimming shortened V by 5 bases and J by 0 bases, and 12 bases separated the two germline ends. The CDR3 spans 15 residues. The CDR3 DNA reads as TGTGCCAGCAGCCCCCTGCGACGCAGCACAGATACGCAGTATTTT. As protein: CASSPLRRSTDTQYF.

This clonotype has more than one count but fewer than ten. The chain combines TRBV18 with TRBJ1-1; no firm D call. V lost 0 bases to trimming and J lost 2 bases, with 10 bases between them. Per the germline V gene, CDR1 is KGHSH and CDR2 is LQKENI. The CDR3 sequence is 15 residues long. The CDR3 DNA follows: TGTGCCAGCTCACCACCGGGGAGGGCTAACACTGAAGCTTTCTTT. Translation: CASSPPGRANTEAFF.

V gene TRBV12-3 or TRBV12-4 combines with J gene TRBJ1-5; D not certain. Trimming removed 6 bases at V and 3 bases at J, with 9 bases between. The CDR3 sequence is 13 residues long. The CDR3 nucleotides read TGTGCCAGCAGGGCCCAAGCCAATCAGCCCCAGCATTTT. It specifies CASRAQANQPQHF.

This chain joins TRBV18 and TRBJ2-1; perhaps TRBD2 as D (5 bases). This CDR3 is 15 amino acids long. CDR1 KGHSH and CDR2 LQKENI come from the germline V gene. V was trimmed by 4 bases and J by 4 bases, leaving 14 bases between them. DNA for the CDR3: TGTGCCAGCTCACTAAGGGTAGCGACATACAATGAGCAGTTCTTC. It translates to CASSLRVATYNEQFF.